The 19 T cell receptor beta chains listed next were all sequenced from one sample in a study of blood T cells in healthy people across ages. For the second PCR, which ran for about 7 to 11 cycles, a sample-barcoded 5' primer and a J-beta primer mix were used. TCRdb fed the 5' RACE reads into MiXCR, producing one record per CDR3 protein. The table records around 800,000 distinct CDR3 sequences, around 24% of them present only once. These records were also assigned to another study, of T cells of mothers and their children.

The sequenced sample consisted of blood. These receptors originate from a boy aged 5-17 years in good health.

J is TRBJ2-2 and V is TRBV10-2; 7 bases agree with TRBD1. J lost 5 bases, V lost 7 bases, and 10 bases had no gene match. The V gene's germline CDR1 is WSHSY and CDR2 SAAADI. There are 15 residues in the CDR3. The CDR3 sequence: CASTNGQAPTGELFF. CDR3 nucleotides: TGCGCCAGCACTAACGGACAGGCCCCGACCGGGGAGCTGTTTTTT.

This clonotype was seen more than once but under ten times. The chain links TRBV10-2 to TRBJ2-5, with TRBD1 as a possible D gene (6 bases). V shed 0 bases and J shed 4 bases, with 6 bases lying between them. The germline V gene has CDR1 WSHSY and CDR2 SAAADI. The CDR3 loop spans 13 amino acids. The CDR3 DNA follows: TGCGCCAGCAGTGAGTCGGGGGCAGAGACCCAGTACTTC. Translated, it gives CASSESGAETQYF.

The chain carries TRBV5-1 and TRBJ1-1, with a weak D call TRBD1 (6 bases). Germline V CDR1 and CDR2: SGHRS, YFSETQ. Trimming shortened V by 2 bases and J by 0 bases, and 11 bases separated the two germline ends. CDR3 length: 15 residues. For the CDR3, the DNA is TGCGCCAGCAGCTTACAGGGAGAGTTGAACACTGAAGCTTTCTTT. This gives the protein CASSLQGELNTEAFF.

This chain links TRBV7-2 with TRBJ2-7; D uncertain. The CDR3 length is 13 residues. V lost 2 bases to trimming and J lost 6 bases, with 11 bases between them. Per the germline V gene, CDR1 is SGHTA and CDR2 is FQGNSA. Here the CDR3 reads CASSLLIEGEQYF. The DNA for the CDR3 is TGTGCCAGCAGCTTATTGATTGAAGGCGAGCAGTACTTC. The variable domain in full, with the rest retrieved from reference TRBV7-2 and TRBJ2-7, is GAGVSQSPSNKVTEKGKDVELRCDPISGHTALYWYRQSLGQGLEFLIYFQGNSAPDKSGLPSDRFSAERTGGSVSTLTIQRTQQEDSAVYLCASSLLIEGEQYFGPGTRLTVT.

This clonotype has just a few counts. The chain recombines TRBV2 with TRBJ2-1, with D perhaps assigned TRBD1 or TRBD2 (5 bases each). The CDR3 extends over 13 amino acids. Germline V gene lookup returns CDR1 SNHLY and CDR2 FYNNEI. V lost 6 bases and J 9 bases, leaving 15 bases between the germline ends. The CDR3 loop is CASSLGTPGEQFF. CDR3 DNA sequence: TGTGCCAGCAGCCTCGGGACCCCGGGTGAGCAGTTCTTC.

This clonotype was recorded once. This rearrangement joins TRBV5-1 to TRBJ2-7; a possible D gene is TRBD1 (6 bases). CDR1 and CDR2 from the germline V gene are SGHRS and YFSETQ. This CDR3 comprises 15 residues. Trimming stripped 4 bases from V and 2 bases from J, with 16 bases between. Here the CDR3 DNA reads TGCGCCAGCAGCCCGCAGGGGCTCCACGCCTACGAGCAGTACTTC. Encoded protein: CASSPQGLHAYEQYF.

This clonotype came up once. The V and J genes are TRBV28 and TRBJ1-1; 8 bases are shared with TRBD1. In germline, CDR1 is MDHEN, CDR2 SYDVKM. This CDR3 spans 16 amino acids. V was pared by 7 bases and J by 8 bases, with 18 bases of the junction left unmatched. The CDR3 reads CASNTRETGVNSEAFF. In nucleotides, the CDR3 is TGTGCCAGCAATACGAGGGAGACAGGGGTAAATTCCGAAGCTTTCTTT.

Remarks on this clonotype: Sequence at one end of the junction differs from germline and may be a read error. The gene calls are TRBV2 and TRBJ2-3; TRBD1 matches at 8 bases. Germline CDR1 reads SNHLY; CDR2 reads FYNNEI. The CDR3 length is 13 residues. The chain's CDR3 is CASTGGFTDTRYF. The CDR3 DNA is TGTGCCAGCACAGGGGGCTTCACAGATACGCGGTATTTT.

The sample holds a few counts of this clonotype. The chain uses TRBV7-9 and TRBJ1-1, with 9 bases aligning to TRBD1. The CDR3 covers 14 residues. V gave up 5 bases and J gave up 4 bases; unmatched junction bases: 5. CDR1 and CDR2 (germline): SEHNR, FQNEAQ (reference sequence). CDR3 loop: CASSLQGQGTEAFF. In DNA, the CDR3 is TGTGCCAGCAGCCTACAGGGACAGGGCACTGAAGCTTTCTTT.

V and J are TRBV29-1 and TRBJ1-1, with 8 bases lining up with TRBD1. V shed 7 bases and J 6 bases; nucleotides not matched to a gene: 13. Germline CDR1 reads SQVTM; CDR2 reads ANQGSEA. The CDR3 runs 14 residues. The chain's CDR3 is CSASETGAVPEAFF. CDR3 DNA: TGCAGCGCCTCTGAGACAGGGGCGGTCCCTGAAGCTTTCTTT.

CDR3 bases: TGTGCCAGCAGCCCCTTCGTCTCGGGCGGGCACACTGAAGCTTTCTTT. This sequence encodes CASSPFVSGGHTEAFF. V usage is TRBV9 and J usage is TRBJ1-1, with D uncertain. Germline-derived CDR1 and CDR2 are SGDLS and YYNGEE. CDR3 size: 16 residues. Trimming removed 4 bases at V and 3 bases at J, with 19 bases between.

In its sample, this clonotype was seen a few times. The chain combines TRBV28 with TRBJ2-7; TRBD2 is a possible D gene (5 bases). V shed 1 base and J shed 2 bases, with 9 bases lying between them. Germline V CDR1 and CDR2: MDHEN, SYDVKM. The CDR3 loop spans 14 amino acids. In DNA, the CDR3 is TGTGCCAGCAGTTTATCTGACTACGCCTACGAGCAGTACTTC. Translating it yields CASSLSDYAYEQYF.

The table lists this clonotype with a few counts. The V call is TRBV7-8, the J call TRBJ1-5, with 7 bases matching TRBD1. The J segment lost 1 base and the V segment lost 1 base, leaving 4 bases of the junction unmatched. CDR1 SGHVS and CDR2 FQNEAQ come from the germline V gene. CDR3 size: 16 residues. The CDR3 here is CASSLVRGQSNQPQHF. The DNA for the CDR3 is TGTGCCAGCAGCTTAGTCCGGGGACAGAGCAATCAGCCCCAGCATTTT.

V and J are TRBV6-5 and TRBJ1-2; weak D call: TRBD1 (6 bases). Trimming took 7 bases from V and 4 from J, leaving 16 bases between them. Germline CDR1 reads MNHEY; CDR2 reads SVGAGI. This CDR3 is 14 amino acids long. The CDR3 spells CASTRGGGTYGYTF. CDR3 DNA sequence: TGTGCCAGCACCCGGGGTGGGGGCACCTATGGCTACACCTTC.

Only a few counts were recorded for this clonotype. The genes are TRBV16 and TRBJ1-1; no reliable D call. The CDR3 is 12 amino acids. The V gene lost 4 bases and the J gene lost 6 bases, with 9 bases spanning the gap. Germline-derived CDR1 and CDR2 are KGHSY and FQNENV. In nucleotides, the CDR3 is TGTGCCAGCAGCCCTCGGACGGCTGAAGCTTTCTTT. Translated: CASSPRTAEAFF.

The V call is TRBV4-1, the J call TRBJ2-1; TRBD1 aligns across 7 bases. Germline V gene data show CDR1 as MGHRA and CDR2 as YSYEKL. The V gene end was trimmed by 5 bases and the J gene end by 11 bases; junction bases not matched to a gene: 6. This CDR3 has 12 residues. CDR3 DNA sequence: TGCGCCAGCAGCGCCCGGGACAGACAGCAGTTCTTC. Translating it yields CASSARDRQQFF.

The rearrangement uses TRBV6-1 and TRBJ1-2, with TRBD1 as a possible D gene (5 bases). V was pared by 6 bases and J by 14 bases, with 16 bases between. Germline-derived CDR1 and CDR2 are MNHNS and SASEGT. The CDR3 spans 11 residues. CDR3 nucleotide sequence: TGTGCCAGCAGACAGGCCTTGGGGGGAACCTTC. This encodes CASRQALGGTF.

CDR3 coding DNA: TGTGCCAGCAGCATCGACAGGGCGGACGAGCAGTTCTTC. It is translated as CASSIDRADEQFF. The chain couples TRBV3-1 to TRBJ2-1, with TRBD1 identical over 7 bases. The CDR3 runs 13 residues. The germline gives CDR1 LGHDT, CDR2 YNNKEL (reference sequence). With V trimmed by 5 bases and J by 10 bases, 8 bases remained unmatched.

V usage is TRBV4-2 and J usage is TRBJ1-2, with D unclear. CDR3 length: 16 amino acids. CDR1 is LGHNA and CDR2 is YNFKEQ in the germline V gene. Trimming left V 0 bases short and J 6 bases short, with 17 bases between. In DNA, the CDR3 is TGTGCCAGCAGCCAAGAAAATCGCGGTAATTGGGATGGCTACACCTTC. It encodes CASSQENRGNWDGYTF.